These 13 T cell receptor beta chains came from one sample sequenced in a study of shared clonotypes between healthy human individuals. The table came from immunoSEQ multiplex PCR; TCRdb's copy has only in-frame clones and leaves some out. Of roughly 2.4 million clones listed, under 97% were seen once; the top ten hold more than 0.1%. The sample was naive CD4+ T cells sorted from blood. Subset indicated: CD45RA+ positively selected. These receptors were obtained from a man between 18 and 29 years old in good health.

The V and J genes are TRBV19 and TRBJ1-4; 11 bases are a match to TRBD1. V lost 3 bases to trimming and J lost 7 bases; unmatched junction nucleotides: 10. The CDR3 extends over 17 amino acids. Germline V gene data show CDR1 as LNHDA and CDR2 as SQIVND (reference sequence). The CDR3 is CASSIFWTGGVGEKLFF. The CDR3 region has the DNA TGTGCCAGTAGTATTTTCTGGACAGGGGGCGTTGGTGAAAAACTGTTTTTT.

V gene TRBV6-4 combines with J gene TRBJ2-2, with 10 bases that match TRBD2. The V and J ends lost 8 bases and 6 bases, in that order; junction bases with no gene match: 9. The CDR3 runs to 15 residues. CDR1 MRHNA and CDR2 SNTAGT come from the germline V gene. Here the CDR3 reads CASRVQAGGPGELFF. In DNA form, the CDR3 reads TGTGCCAGCCGGGTCCAAGCGGGAGGGCCCGGGGAGCTGTTTTTT.

The rearrangement uses TRBV7-9 and TRBJ1-3, with 7 bases fitting TRBD1. V lost 5 bases and J lost 2; bases outside the gene matches: 12. CDR1 SEHNR and CDR2 FQNEAQ come from the germline V gene (reference sequence). The CDR3 has 17 amino acids. The CDR3: CASSPPRVTGPGNTIYF. CDR3 coding DNA: TGTGCCAGCAGCCCGCCGAGGGTGACAGGGCCTGGAAACACCATATATTTT.

The chain has TRBV5-1 and TRBJ2-5; 11 nucleotides line up with TRBD2. CDR1 and CDR2 (germline): SGHRS, YFSETQ. The CDR3 length is 15 residues. The ends lost 4 bases at V and 4 bases at J; junction bases unmatched: 6. CDR3 bases: TGCGCCAGCAGCGGCGGGACTAGCGGCGCAGAGACCCAGTACTTC. The encoded protein is CASSGGTSGAETQYF.

This chain joins TRBV6-6 and TRBJ1-2, with 9 bases that match TRBD1. Per the germline V gene, CDR1 is MNHNY and CDR2 is SVGAGI (reference sequence). The CDR3 has 14 residues. V lost 5 bases, J lost 12 bases, and 13 bases stayed unmatched. The CDR3, as DNA: TGTGCCAGCAGTCCACAGGGGGCTGGTCGGCTGGACACCTTC. Its protein product is CASSPQGAGRLDTF.

V gene TRBV7-9 combines with J gene TRBJ2-4; the D call may be TRBD1 or TRBD2 (5 bases each). The CDR3 contains 18 residues. The germline V gene has CDR1 SEHNR and CDR2 FQNEAQ (reference sequence). The V and J ends lost 5 bases and 1 base respectively, with 21 bases between them. CDR3 coding DNA: TGTGCCAGCAGCCCCAGGTTAGGGGCGGAGGTTGCCAAAAACATTCAGTACTTC. Translating gives CASSPRLGAEVAKNIQYF.

The chain joins TRBV2 to TRBJ2-7, with 10 bases lining up with TRBD2. The CDR3 length is 16 residues. V was pared by 7 bases and J by 1 base, with 10 bases of the junction left unmatched. Germline CDR1 reads SNHLY; CDR2 reads FYNNEI. Written as DNA, the CDR3 is TGTGCCAGCACCGATAAGGGGGGACTAGCGTCCTACGAGCAGTACTTC. Its protein product is CASTDKGGLASYEQYF.

The chain couples TRBV11-2 to TRBJ2-2, with TRBD2 as a possible D gene (5 bases). The germline CDR1 and CDR2 sequences are SGHAT and FQNNGV. V was clipped by 7 bases and J by 6 bases, with 21 bases between them. The length of the CDR3 is 16 residues. DNA of the CDR3: TGTGCCAGCACCCCCGGAGGCGGGCGGATCGCCGGGGAGCTGTTTTTT. It specifies CASTPGGGRIAGELFF.

The rearrangement links TRBV7-9 to TRBJ1-2; tentative D call: TRBD1 (6 bases). This CDR3 contains 16 residues. V was trimmed by 5 bases and J by 6 bases, leaving 22 bases between them. The germline CDR1 and CDR2 sequences are SEHNR and FQNEAQ (reference sequence). As DNA, the CDR3 is TGTGCCAGCAGCCCAGGGGCAGGGTTTGGTCTTAATGGCTACACCTTC. This codes for CASSPGAGFGLNGYTF.

In this sample, this clone turned up once. The same CDR3 is also encoded by other DNA sequences in this sample. The chain links TRBV18 to TRBJ1-2; D is unresolved. Trimming cost V 3 bases and J 0 bases, with 5 bases left between them. Germline V gene sequence: CDR1 KGHSH, CDR2 LQKENI. This CDR3 region has 13 residues. The CDR3, as DNA: TGTGCCAGCTCACCGGCAGCTAACTATGGCTACACCTTC. Translation gives CASSPAANYGYTF.

The J gene is TRBJ1-1, the V gene TRBV5-1, with TRBD1 as a possible D gene (6 bases). Trimming removed 2 bases at V and 6 bases at J, with 17 bases between. Germline V gene lookup returns CDR1 SGHRS and CDR2 YFSETQ. This CDR3 comprises 15 residues. CDR3 sequence (DNA): TGCGCCAGCAGCTTACGAGAGGGGGTGGGCGCTGAAGCTTTCTTT. It is translated as CASSLREGVGAEAFF.

The chain couples TRBV2 to TRBJ1-1; 7 bases map to TRBD1. This CDR3 contains 14 residues. Per germline, CDR1 SNHLY and CDR2 FYNNEI. Trimming cost V 8 bases and J 1 base; bases outside gene matches: 7. CDR3 sequence reads: CASLPAGGNTEAFF. The CDR3 DNA reads TGTGCCAGCCTTCCAGCAGGGGGGAACACTGAAGCTTTCTTT.

For this clone: A read error may produce the germline difference seen at one junction end. The genes are TRBV7-7 and TRBJ2-7; TRBD2 aligns across 7 bases. Germline-derived CDR1 and CDR2 are SSHAT and FNYEAQ (reference sequence). This CDR3 has 17 residues. CDR3 residues: CASSPLIGLADHYEQYF. DNA of the CDR3: TGTGCTAGCAGCCCCCTAATTGGCCTAGCGGATCACTACGAGCAGTACTTC.